These 17 T cell receptor beta chains came from one sample sequenced in a study of T-cell reconstitution after alpha-beta-depleted transplantation in children. A library of TCRbeta sequences, prepared with unique molecular identifiers, was generated. TCRdb fed the PCR reads into MiXCR, producing one record per CDR3 protein. Of around 580,000 distinct CDR3 sequences in the sample, 27% are singletons; the top ten hold about a third. The specimen comprised PBMCs, sampled before TCRalphabeta/CD19-depleted stem cell transplant. These receptor sequences come from a boy under three years old with Wiskott-Aldrich syndrome, due to receive a stem cell transplant.

This clonotype was detected only a few times. CDR3 coding DNA: TGTGCCAGCAGCGTGCTTAGCGGGCGGAGCACAGATACGCAGTATTTT. Encoded protein: CASSVLSGRSTDTQYF. The rearrangement uses TRBV9 and TRBJ2-3; 7 bases are a match to TRBD2. This CDR3 comprises 16 residues. Unmatched junction bases numbered 6, after V lost 2 bases and J lost 0 bases. Germline CDR1 is SGDLS and CDR2 is YYNGEE.

In DNA form, the CDR3 reads TGTGCCAGCAACTCCGCGAGCTCCTATAATTCACCCCTCCACTTT. Translated, it gives CASNSASSYNSPLHF. This chain connects TRBV6-5 to TRBJ1-6; no reliable D call. V was cut by 7 bases and J by 0 bases, with 10 bases left in between. Germline V gene data show CDR1 as MNHEY and CDR2 as SVGAGI. The CDR3 is 15 amino acids.

This clonotype was counted only a few times. The CDR3 reads CASSLQPGTGELFF. CDR3 in DNA: TGCGCCAGCAGCTTACAGCCGGGCACCGGGGAGCTGTTTTTT. The V call is TRBV5-1, the J call TRBJ2-2, with D unresolved. Germline V gene lookup returns CDR1 SGHRS and CDR2 YFSETQ. The CDR3 totals 14 residues. Trimming left V 2 bases short and J 4 bases short, with 9 bases between.

This clonotype occurred a few times. The chain couples TRBV5-1 to TRBJ2-1; the match to TRBD1 covers 8 bases. Germline V gene data show CDR1 as SGHRS and CDR2 as YFSETQ. With V trimmed by 2 bases and J by 9 bases, 10 bases remained unmatched. The CDR3 consists of 15 residues. Here the CDR3 DNA reads TGCGCCAGCAGCTTTGACAGGGGTGTATTGGGTGAGCAGTTCTTC. Amino acid sequence: CASSFDRGVLGEQFF.

This clonotype has just a few counts. The chain uses TRBV10-3 and TRBJ1-1, with D possibly TRBD1 on 5 matching bases. Looked up from germline, CDR1 is ENHRY and CDR2 is SYGVKD. The V and J ends lost 4 bases and 3 bases respectively, with 9 bases between them. The CDR3 is 13 residues long. The CDR3 is CAISVRGDTEAFF. DNA for the CDR3: TGTGCCATCAGTGTAAGGGGCGACACTGAAGCTTTCTTT.

The chain is built from TRBV5-1 and TRBJ2-7; 12 bases align to TRBD1. The CDR3 covers 16 residues. V dropped 4 bases and J dropped 1; count of bases not matched to a gene: 6. Germline CDR1 reads SGHRS; CDR2 reads YFSETQ. CDR3 nucleotides: TGCGCCAGCAGCGTGTCGGGACAGGGGGCGTCCTACGAGCAGTACTTC. It translates to CASSVSGQGASYEQYF.

There are a few counts of this clonotype. The junction departs from germline at one end; a sequencing error may be responsible. V is TRBV5-1 and J is TRBJ1-1; no definite D call. The CDR3 is 13 amino acids. Germline CDR1 is SGHRS and CDR2 is YFSETQ. The CDR3 DNA sequence: TGTGCCAGCAGTTTGAGTGAGAACACTGAAGCTTTCTTT. This codes for CASSLSENTEAFF.

In this sample, this clonotype turned up many times. The chain recombines TRBV30 with TRBJ2-1; 12 nucleotides align to TRBD2. The CDR3 sequence is 13 residues long. Germline V lookup: CDR1 GTSNPN, CDR2 SVGIG (reference sequence). V shed 7 bases and J 2 bases; nucleotides not matched to a gene: 0. CDR3 coding DNA: TGTGCCTCTAGCGGGAGGGCCTACAATGAGCAGTTCTTC. This translates into CASSGRAYNEQFF.

This clonotype was seen a few times. This sequence joins TRBV10-3 and TRBJ2-1, with 10 bases identical to TRBD2. The length of the CDR3 is 17 residues. V was clipped by 3 bases and J by 6 bases; unmatched bases: 11. Germline V gene data show CDR1 as ENHRY and CDR2 as SYGVKD. In DNA form, the CDR3 reads TGTGCCATCAGTGACGGGGCTAGCGGGAGATTCCCCAATGAGCAGTTCTTC. Translated: CAISDGASGRFPNEQFF.

The V and J genes are TRBV20-1 and TRBJ1-1; D call uncertain. There are 12 residues in the CDR3. Trimming cost V 3 bases and J 6 bases, with 11 bases left between them. The germline V gene encodes CDR1 DFQATT and CDR2 SNEGSKA (reference sequence). In DNA, the CDR3 is TGCAGTGCTAGTTTTGTGCTCGCTGAAGCTTTCTTT. Its protein product is CSASFVLAEAFF.

V is TRBV7-9 and J is TRBJ2-1; 7 nucleotides match TRBD2. The length of the CDR3 is 14 residues. Looked up from germline, CDR1 is SEHNR and CDR2 is FQNEAQ (reference sequence). With V trimmed by 1 base and J by 9 bases, 6 bases remained unmatched. DNA for the CDR3: TGTGCCAGCAGCTTAGAGGCGGGGAGGGTTGAGCAGTTCTTC. Translation gives CASSLEAGRVEQFF.

The chain recombines TRBV12-3 or TRBV12-4 with TRBJ2-3; either TRBD1 or TRBD2 may fit D (5 bases each). The V and J ends lost 5 bases and 4 bases respectively, with 13 bases between them. The CDR3 runs 14 residues. The chain's CDR3 is CASSPRDGSDTQYF. The CDR3 DNA sequence: TGTGCCAGCAGTCCCAGGGACGGGTCAGATACGCAGTATTTT.

This clonotype turned up a few times. The rearrangement joins TRBV12-3 or TRBV12-4 to TRBJ1-1, with D tentatively TRBD1 (5 bases). The CDR3 contains 12 residues. Trimming pared 6 bases from V and 4 bases from J, leaving 9 bases between. In DNA form, the CDR3 reads TGTGCCAGCAGACCCCAGGGCACTGAAGCTTTCTTT. Translating gives CASRPQGTEAFF.

This sequence joins TRBV5-1 and TRBJ1-5; D unresolved. The germline CDR1 and CDR2 sequences are SGHRS and YFSETQ. This CDR3 has 13 residues. Trimming shortened V by 0 bases and J by 6 bases, and 7 bases separated the two germline ends. The CDR3 protein is CASSLALGQPQHF. The CDR3 DNA reads as TGCGCCAGCAGCTTGGCCTTAGGTCAGCCCCAGCATTTT.

This clonotype was seen a handful of times. The chain carries TRBV30 and TRBJ2-7, with 7 positions matching TRBD2. The J segment lost 5 bases and the V segment lost 4 bases, leaving 14 bases of the junction unmatched. The CDR3 extends over 15 amino acids. CDR1 is GTSNPN and CDR2 is SVGIG in the germline V gene (reference sequence). CDR3 nucleotides: TGTGCCTGGACCCCCGGTAGCGGGTATGACCACGAGCAGTACTTC. Translating it yields CAWTPGSGYDHEQYF.

V is TRBV28 and J is TRBJ2-2, with D possibly TRBD2 on 5 matching bases. CDR1 is MDHEN and CDR2 is SYDVKM in the germline V gene. The germline V and J ends were trimmed by 10 bases and 2 bases, with 11 bases remaining between them. This CDR3 is built from 13 residues. Here the CDR3 DNA reads TGTGCCACGCGAGGGAAAAACACCGGGGAGCTGTTTTTT. Amino acid sequence: CATRGKNTGELFF. The whole variable domain, filled in from reference TRBV28 and TRBJ2-2, reads DVKVTQSSRYLVKRTGEKVFLECVQDMDHENMFWYRQDPGLGLRLIYFSYDVKMKEKGDIPEGYSVSREKKERFSLILESASTNQTSMYLCATRGKNTGELFFGEGSRLTVL.

Only a few counts were recorded for this clonotype. This chain uses TRBV27 with TRBJ2-4; D is unresolved. CDR1 is MNHEY, CDR2 SMNVEV, per germline (reference sequence). The CDR3 spans 14 residues. V gave up 0 bases and J gave up 6 bases, with 9 bases separating them. CDR3 amino acids: CASSLSALGNIQYF. The CDR3 DNA follows: TGTGCCAGCAGTTTATCGGCCTTAGGAAACATTCAGTACTTC.